The 3 T cell receptor beta chains below were found in one sample sequenced in a study of T cells in Graves' hyperthyroidism and ophthalmopathy. TCR beta CDR3 region amplification was performed from RNA transcripts. TCR CDR3 underwent first-round RT-PCR with the HTBI primer set. TCRdb ran MiXCR on the multiplex PCR reads and lists one entry per CDR3 protein. The table has around 690,000 distinct CDR3 sequences, around a sixth seen once. Sequenced material: blood. All receptors come from a man over 45 with Graves' hyperthyroidism.

This clonotype was detected ten times or more. The J gene is TRBJ1-1, the V gene TRBV3-1, with D unresolved. Germline CDR1 reads LGHDT; CDR2 reads YNNKEL (reference sequence). The CDR3 consists of 13 residues. The V end was cut by 0 bases, the J end by 5 bases, with 7 bases between. In DNA form, the CDR3 reads TGTGCCAGCAGCCAAGAGGTCCAAACTGAAGCTTTCTTT. It specifies CASSQEVQTEAFF.

This clonotype was detected a few times. J is TRBJ2-7 and V is TRBV5-1; D ambiguous. Germline V lookup: CDR1 SGHRS, CDR2 YFSETQ. Between the trimmed V and J ends, which lost 0 bases and 3 bases, there was a span of 13 bases. CDR3 length equals 15 residues. CDR3: CASSLAEGTYYEQYF. The CDR3, as DNA: TGCGCCAGCAGCTTGGCCGAAGGCACCTACTACGAGCAGTACTTC.

This clonotype was seen repeatedly, ten times or more. The chain combines TRBV6-2 or TRBV6-3 with TRBJ2-3, with 7 bases that match TRBD2. This CDR3 is 14 amino acids long. After removal of 2 bases from V and 2 bases from J, the junction contained 1 base not matched to a gene. CDR1 and CDR2 (germline): MNHEY, SVGEGT. The CDR3 coding sequence is TGTGCCAGCAGTTACGCGGGGGTCACAGATACGCAGTATTTT. It is translated as CASSYAGVTDTQYF.